These T cell receptor beta chains were read from a single sample in a study of chemoradiotherapy in HPV16-positive cancers. Data came from immunoSEQ multiplex PCR; TCRdb stores just in-frame clones and leaves some out. The sample lists 11,000 or so clones, 60% to 85% seen once, with around 7.8% in the top ten. This specimen was collected from a patient who underwent chemoradiotherapy. The receptor source for this set is a human donor with HPV-associated anogenital cancer. Both conserved end residues are part of each CDR3. D genes are given only for firm matches. Not all rows give a size; the values are once, few, many and, for expanded clones, a class.

CDR3nt | CDR3aa | abundance | v_gene | d_gene | j_gene
TGTGCCAGCAGCTTAAGGGCCCCCCAGCGCATGCTGGGGGTAGATACGCAGTATTTT | CASSLRAPQRMLGVDTQYF | . | TRBV7-8 | . | TRBJ2-3
TGTGCCAGCAGCTTGGACGGAGAAGCTTTCTTT | CASSLDGEAFF | . | TRBV5-6 | . | TRBJ1-1
TGTGCCAGCAGCCTCGGACTAGCGGGACCAAATGAGCAGTTCTTC | CASSLGLAGPNEQFF | . | TRBV4-2 | TRBD2 | TRBJ2-1
TGCGCCAGCAGCGAGACACTACTTGGAACAGATACGCAGTATTTT | CASSETLLGTDTQYF | once | TRBV10-2 | . | TRBJ2-3
TGCGCCAGCAGCCAAGATAGGGGAACCATGAACACTGAAGCTTTCTTT | CASSQDRGTMNTEAFF | . | TRBV4-1 | . | TRBJ1-1
TGTGCCAGTAGTATAGGGCGGGGTTCCAGGACTGAAGCTTTCTTT | CASSIGRGSRTEAFF | . | TRBV19 | . | TRBJ1-1
TGTGCCAGCAGCTCAGACTCTACCCGGGGCACTGAAGCTTTCTTT | CASSSDSTRGTEAFF | . | TRBV27 | . | TRBJ1-1
TGTGCCAGTAGTGATTTCAATGAAAAACTGTTTTTT | CASSDFNEKLFF | . | TRBV19 | . | TRBJ1-4
TGTGCCATCAGGGGGGAATCTGGAAACACCATATATTTT | CAIRGESGNTIYF | . | TRBV10-3 | . | TRBJ1-3
TGTGCCAGCAGCTTATTTGCAACTAATGAAAAACTGTTTTTT | CASSLFATNEKLFF | . | TRBV7-2 | . | TRBJ1-4
TGTGCCAGCAGCTCCTTGGTCGGGGGGGTTGAAGCTTTCTTT | CASSSLVGGVEAFF | few | TRBV5-8 | . | TRBJ1-1
TGTGCCAGCAGCTTAGGGGGAAGCCGGGGGGATACGCAGTATTTT | CASSLGGSRGDTQYF | . | TRBV7-2 | . | TRBJ2-3
TGTGCCAGCAGCCAGGGAGCGGGAGGATCCTACGAGCAGTACTTC | CASSQGAGGSYEQYF | . | TRBV4-2 | TRBD2 | TRBJ2-7
TGCAGCGTTGTGGCTATGGGGGTCGGACGGACAGGGTTTAGCTCCTACGAGCAGTACTTC | CSVVAMGVGRTGFSSYEQYF | . | TRBV29-1 | TRBD1 | TRBJ2-7
TGTGCCAGCGGGGACAGTGCCGATACGCAGTATTTT | CASGDSADTQYF | few | TRBV7-3 | TRBD1 | TRBJ2-3
TGTGCCTGGAGTGTACTAGGCAGGAGCTCCTACAATGAGCAGTTCTTC | CAWSVLGRSSYNEQFF | . | TRBV30 | . | TRBJ2-1
TGTGCCAGCGCCTGGGTTGGGCGCAACGAGCAGTACTTC | CASAWVGRNEQYF | few | TRBV28 | . | TRBJ2-7
TGTGCCAGCAGCTTATTCAATGAAGGGAGTAGCGGGAAGAACGAGCAGTACTTC | CASSLFNEGSSGKNEQYF | few | TRBV7-2 | TRBD2 | TRBJ2-7
TGTGCCGCCCCGGACAGCAATCAGCCCCAGCATTTT | CAAPDSNQPQHF | . | TRBV6-1 | . | TRBJ1-5
TGTGCCAGCAGCTTAGGGATGGGATTTAGCTCCTACAATGAGCAGTTCTTC | CASSLGMGFSSYNEQFF | . | TRBV7-2 | . | TRBJ2-1
TGTGCCAGCAGTTTGACCGGGAAGACTGAAGCTTTCTTT | CASSLTGKTEAFF | . | TRBV28 | . | TRBJ1-1
TGTGCCAGCAGCGTCGGAAGCCCAGATACGCAGTATTTT | CASSVGSPDTQYF | . | TRBV9 | . | TRBJ2-3
TGTGCCAGTAGCAATTACAGGGCGGACACCATATATTTT | CASSNYRADTIYF | . | TRBV19 | . | TRBJ1-3
TGTGCCAGCAGTACACGACTAGCTTTTTACAATGAGCAGTTCTTC | CASSTRLAFYNEQFF | . | TRBV28 | TRBD2 | TRBJ2-1
TGTGCCAGTAGTATATCCCCAACAGGGGGGGGCGATGAGCAGTTCTTC | CASSISPTGGGDEQFF | . | TRBV19 | . | TRBJ2-1
TGTGCCAGCAGACCATTAGGGTTGGGACTAGCGGAAACATACGAGCAGTACTTC | CASRPLGLGLAETYEQYF | . | TRBV27 | TRBD2 | TRBJ2-7
TGTGCCAGCAGCTACTCGCCAGGGGCTGAAGCTTTCTTT | CASSYSPGAEAFF | . | TRBV11-3 | . | TRBJ1-1
TGCGCCAGCAGCGGCGTTACAGGGTCTGGGGCCAACGTCCTGACTTTC | CASSGVTGSGANVLTF | . | TRBV5-1 | . | TRBJ2-6
TGTGCCAGCACTCCCTCAGCGAACGGGGAGCTGTTTTTT | CASTPSANGELFF | . | TRBV27 | . | TRBJ2-2
TGTGCCAGCAGTGTCGGCCGGTTGAACACCGGGGAGCTGTTTTTT | CASSVGRLNTGELFF | . | TRBV2 | . | TRBJ2-2
TGTGCCAGCAGAGACACAGGGGTTCAAGCTGAAGCTTTCTTT | CASRDTGVQAEAFF | . | TRBV2 | TRBD1 | TRBJ1-1
TGTGCCAGCAGTTTATTGCCTACCCTCTCCGAGCAGTACTTC | CASSLLPTLSEQYF | few | TRBV27 | . | TRBJ2-7
TGTGCCAGCAGCTTAACGTTCAATCGGGAGTTCGGCGGGGAGCTGTTTTTT | CASSLTFNREFGGELFF | . | TRBV7-3 | . | TRBJ2-2
TGCGCCAGCAGCCAAGAAGATAGCAGATTCGGAATAGCCAAAAACATTCAGTACTTC | CASSQEDSRFGIAKNIQYF | . | TRBV4-1 | . | TRBJ2-4
TGCGCCAGCAGTGATGGCCTAGCGGGCCAAGAGACCCAGTACTTC | CASSDGLAGQETQYF | once | TRBV10-2 | TRBD2 | TRBJ2-5
TGCGCCAGCAAGGACAGGGCGGCTTTCTTT | CASKDRAAFF | few | TRBV10-1 | TRBD1 | TRBJ1-1
TGTGCCTGCAGGGGACAGATACATCAGCCCCAGCATTTT | CACRGQIHQPQHF | . | TRBV6-1 | TRBD1 | TRBJ1-5
TGTGCCAGCAGTTCGGGACGGGCGCGCGAGCAGTACTTC | CASSSGRAREQYF | . | TRBV6-6 | . | TRBJ2-7
TGTGCCAGCAGCTCGGGACAGGGCGCCTCCTACGAGCAGTACTTC | CASSSGQGASYEQYF | once | TRBV7-3 | TRBD1 | TRBJ2-7
TGTGCCAGCAGCTTAGCGCTTCGCGGGGACACCGGGGAGCTGTTTTTT | CASSLALRGDTGELFF | . | TRBV7-9 | . | TRBJ2-2
TGCGCCAGCAGCCCCTGGGACAGCCAGGTTACCCAGTACTTC | CASSPWDSQVTQYF | . | TRBV5-1 | TRBD1 | TRBJ2-5
TGCGCCAGCAGCCAAGGTGGTACGCAGTATTTT | CASSQGGTQYF | . | TRBV4-1 | . | TRBJ2-3
TGTGCCAGTAGTATAGTTCGGAGCGACTATGGCTACACCTTC | CASSIVRSDYGYTF | . | TRBV19 | . | TRBJ1-2
TGTGCCAGCAGCTTGGGTGGCACAGAGGATACGCAGTATTTT | CASSLGGTEDTQYF | once | TRBV7-2 | . | TRBJ2-3
TGCGCCAGCAGCTTGGACAGGGGCTACGAGCAGTACTTC | CASSLDRGYEQYF | . | TRBV5-1 | TRBD1 | TRBJ2-7
TGTGCCAGCAGCTTAAAGACTAGCCCAAATTACAATGAGCAGTTCTTC | CASSLKTSPNYNEQFF | . | TRBV7-9 | TRBD2 | TRBJ2-1